These 20 T cell receptor beta chains originate from one sample sequenced in a study of regulatory T cells in long-lasting Graves disease. The authors built TCR beta libraries using iRepertoire HTBI primers and Arm-PCR of CDR3 regions. MiXCR, applied by TCRdb to the multiplex PCR reads, yields one record per CDR3 protein. The repertoire holds approximately 250,000 distinct CDR3 sequences, with 18% as singletons. Time point reported: newly diagnosed GD, antithyroid drugs for less than 3 months. PBMC RNA was the source of the TCR library. Material: peripheral blood mononuclear cells (PBMCs), obtained at new diagnosis, from a patient treated with antithyroid drugs. Source of these receptors: a female donor with Graves disease.

At least ten counts were recorded for this clonotype. This chain uses TRBV2 with TRBJ2-4; D remains ambiguous. There are 12 residues in the CDR3. V was shortened by 2 bases and J by 9 bases, with 8 bases between the two germline ends. Germline values: CDR1 SNHLY, CDR2 FYNNEI. The CDR3 sequence: CASSEKGPIQYF. The CDR3, as DNA: TGTGCCAGCAGTGAAAAGGGCCCCATTCAGTACTTC.

This clonotype came up many times. The chain couples TRBV6-1 to TRBJ1-4; TRBD1 aligns across 9 bases. The CDR3 consists of 15 residues. The J segment lost 8 bases and the V segment lost 7 bases, leaving 11 bases of the junction unmatched. Germline V CDR1 and CDR2: MNHNS, SASEGT. CDR3 nucleotides: TGTGCCAGCAAAAGAACCGGGACAGGGCACGAAAAACTGTTTTTT. This codes for CASKRTGTGHEKLFF.

For this clonotype: This could be a read error, since a much larger clone is one nucleotide away. As DNA, the CDR3 is TGTGCCAGCACACCGTACCAGCCTGGAGGGGCCAACGTCCTGACTTTC. This translates into CASTPYQPGGANVLTF. The chain employs TRBV18 and TRBJ2-6; D unresolved. The CDR3 runs 16 residues. The V gene's germline CDR1 is KGHSH and CDR2 LQKENI.

The V call is TRBV7-6, the J call TRBJ1-4, with D unresolved. V shed 1 base and J shed 0 bases, with 9 bases lying between them. The germline gives CDR1 SGHVS, CDR2 FNYEAQ. There are 16 residues in the CDR3. The CDR3 nucleotides read TGTGCCAGCAGCTTAGGAAGTCCCACAACTAATGAAAAACTGTTTTTT. Protein sequence: CASSLGSPTTNEKLFF.

This clonotype was seen a handful of times. The gene calls are TRBV10-3 and TRBJ2-7; 8 bases are a match to TRBD2. The CDR3 covers 15 residues. The trim removed 0 bases at V and 6 bases at J, leaving 7 bases unmatched. Germline CDR1 reads ENHRY; CDR2 reads SYGVKD. CDR3 amino acids: CAISESWREVGEQYF. In nucleotides, the CDR3 is TGTGCCATCAGTGAGTCCTGGCGGGAGGTTGGCGAGCAGTACTTC.

This clonotype was counted many times. The chain links TRBV3-1 to TRBJ1-2; tentative D call: TRBD1 (5 bases). This CDR3 is 14 amino acids long. The V gene lost 4 bases and the J gene lost 6 bases, with 15 bases spanning the gap. Germline values: CDR1 LGHDT, CDR2 YNNKEL (reference sequence). The CDR3 DNA reads TGTGCCAGCAGCCCGGCTTGGGGGAGGGATGGCTACACCTTC. It encodes CASSPAWGRDGYTF.

The chain links TRBV30 to TRBJ2-1, with 12 bases matching TRBD1. The CDR3 is 17 amino acids. Looked up from germline, CDR1 is GTSNPN and CDR2 is SVGIG (reference sequence). V was clipped by 6 bases and J by 1 base; unmatched bases: 10. CDR3 region: CACTGTGGDQSYNEQFF. The CDR3 DNA follows: TGTGCCTGCACCGGGACAGGGGGCGACCAGTCCTACAATGAGCAGTTCTTC.

This clonotype was detected ten times or more. This chain uses TRBV10-3 with TRBJ2-7; D might be TRBD1 (6 bases). The CDR3 length is 12 residues. Germline V lookup: CDR1 ENHRY, CDR2 SYGVKD. Trimming pared 4 bases from V and 2 bases from J, leaving 6 bases between. CDR3 nucleotide sequence: TGTGCCATCAGTGGGACAGCCTACGAGCAGTACTTC. Amino acid sequence: CAISGTAYEQYF.

This clonotype was detected many times. The chain is built from TRBV18 and TRBJ2-2, with D possibly being TRBD2 (7 bases). The CDR3 spans 20 residues. In germline, CDR1 is KGHSH, CDR2 LQKENI. V shed 2 bases and J shed 4 bases, with 26 bases lying between them. The CDR3 sequence: CASSPDPPPAGALGTGELFF. CDR3 nucleotide sequence: TGTGCCAGCTCACCAGACCCACCCCCGGCGGGGGCTCTAGGCACCGGGGAGCTGTTTTTT.

Note on this clonotype: A much larger clone sits a single nucleotide away, making a read error possible. The chain couples TRBV20-1 to TRBJ2-1; 7 positions agree with TRBD2. V lost 6 bases to trimming and J lost 7 bases; unmatched junction nucleotides: 12. Germline loops: CDR1 DFQATT, CDR2 SNEGSKA (reference sequence). The CDR3 has 14 residues. This CDR3 is CSALAEGPSNEQFF. The CDR3 region has the DNA TGCAGTGCCCTAGCGGAAGGGCCATCAAATGAGCAGTTCTTC.

Regarding this clonotype: This may come from a read error, since a much larger clone is one base off. The chain recombines TRBV7-2 with TRBJ2-7; no definite D call. The germline V and J ends were trimmed by 3 bases and 7 bases, with 13 bases remaining between them. The CDR3 runs 13 residues. Germline assignment: CDR1 SGHTA and CDR2 FQGNSA. CDR3 loop: CASSLNRWDEQYF. The CDR3 nucleotides are TGTGCCAGCAGCTTGAACCGGTGGGATGAGCAGTACTTC.

There are many counts of this clonotype. This rearrangement joins TRBV19 to TRBJ1-1; no reliable D call. V lost 3 bases to trimming and J lost 2 bases, with 7 bases between them. From germline, CDR1 is LNHDA and CDR2 SQIVND (reference sequence). The CDR3 runs 13 residues. The CDR3 here is CASSIGYNTEAFF. Written as DNA, the CDR3 is TGTGCCAGTAGTATCGGTTATAACACTGAAGCTTTCTTT.

This clonotype was counted many times. This rearrangement joins TRBV7-9 to TRBJ1-5; D unclear. The CDR3 is 13 amino acids. Trimming removed 4 bases from V and 15 bases from J, with 19 bases in between. Germline loops: CDR1 SEHNR, CDR2 FQNEAQ (reference sequence). The CDR3: CASSSRVVQARHF. The CDR3 nucleotides read TGTGCCAGCAGCTCAAGAGTTGTCCAGGCCCGGCATTTT.

This clonotype has at least ten counts. The chain employs TRBV12-5 and TRBJ2-1, with TRBD1 identical over 7 bases. The CDR3 consists of 12 residues. The germline CDR1 and CDR2 sequences are LGHNT and FRNRAP. After removal of 6 bases from V and 13 bases from J, the junction contained 9 bases not matched to a gene. The CDR3 loop is CASGKYDRDQFF. The CDR3, as DNA: TGTGCTAGTGGGAAGTATGACAGGGACCAGTTCTTC.

In its sample, this clonotype was seen many times. The chain combines TRBV15 with TRBJ1-1; D is perhaps TRBD1 (5 bases). V lost 3 bases to trimming and J lost 1 base, with 9 bases between them. Germline assignment: CDR1 LNHNV and CDR2 YYDKDF (reference sequence). CDR3 size: 14 residues. The CDR3 coding sequence is TGTGCCACCAGCAGTGCCGACAGGAACACTGAAGCTTTCTTT. It is translated as CATSSADRNTEAFF.

A remark on this clonotype: A junction end diverges from the germline sequence, so it may reflect a read error. The chain uses TRBV24-1 and TRBJ2-2; D is undetermined. Germline V lookup: CDR1 KGHDR, CDR2 SFDVKD. The CDR3 spans 15 residues. Here the CDR3 DNA reads TGTGCCACCAGTGATGCAGCGCCGAACGCCGGGGAGCTGTTTTTT. Its protein is CATSDAAPNAGELFF.

This clonotype was counted at least ten times. The CDR3 DNA reads as TGTGCCAGCAGTCTCCTAGCGGGAGCTAACGAGCAGTACTTC. This sequence encodes CASSLLAGANEQYF. V is TRBV3-1 and J is TRBJ2-7; 10 bases are a match to TRBD2. The length of the CDR3 is 14 residues. The V and J ends lost 6 bases and 5 bases, in that order; junction bases with no gene match: 7. Germline V gene sequence: CDR1 LGHDT, CDR2 YNNKEL (reference sequence).

The chain recombines TRBV7-3 with TRBJ2-5, with D perhaps TRBD1 or TRBD2 (6 bases each). The V and J ends lost 5 bases and 5 bases respectively, with 12 bases between them. CDR3 size: 13 residues. Germline V gives CDR1 SGHTA, CDR2 FQGTGA. The CDR3 loop reads CASSRGGYETQYF. The DNA for the CDR3 is TGTGCCAGCAGCAGAGGGGGGTATGAGACCCAGTACTTC.

This clonotype was detected many times. The chain employs TRBV6-2 or TRBV6-3 and TRBJ2-1, with TRBD2 as a possible D gene (5 bases). In germline, CDR1 is MNHEY, CDR2 SVGEGT. The ends were cut back, 2 bases at V and 0 bases at J, with 8 bases in the middle. There are 15 residues in the CDR3. The CDR3: CASSYGRASYNEQFF. CDR3 DNA sequence: TGTGCCAGCAGTTACGGGCGGGCCTCCTACAATGAGCAGTTCTTC.

In its sample, this clonotype was seen many times. The V call is TRBV6-5, the J call TRBJ1-5; D gene unclear. This CDR3 has 15 amino acids. Deletions cut 2 bases from V and 0 bases from J, with 8 bases between. Per germline, CDR1 MNHEY and CDR2 SVGAGI. CDR3 sequence (DNA): TGTGCCAGCAGTTACGACGGATATAGCAATCAGCCCCAGCATTTT. Translating gives CASSYDGYSNQPQHF.